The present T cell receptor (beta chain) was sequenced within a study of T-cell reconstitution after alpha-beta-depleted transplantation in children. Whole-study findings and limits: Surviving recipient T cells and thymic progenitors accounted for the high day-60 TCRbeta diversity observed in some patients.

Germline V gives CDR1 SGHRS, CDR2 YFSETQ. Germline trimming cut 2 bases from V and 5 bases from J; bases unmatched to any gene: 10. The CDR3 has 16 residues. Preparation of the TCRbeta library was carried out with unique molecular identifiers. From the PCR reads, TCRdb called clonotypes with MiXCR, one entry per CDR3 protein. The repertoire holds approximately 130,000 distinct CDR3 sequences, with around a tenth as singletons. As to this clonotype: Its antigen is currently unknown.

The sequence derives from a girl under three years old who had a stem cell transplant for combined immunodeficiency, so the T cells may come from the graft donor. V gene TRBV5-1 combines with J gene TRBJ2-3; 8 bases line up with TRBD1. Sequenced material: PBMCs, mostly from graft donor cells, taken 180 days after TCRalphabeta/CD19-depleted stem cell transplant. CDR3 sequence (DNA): TGCGCCAGCAGCTTACCAGGGGGCGCGCGGAGAGATACGCAGTATTTT. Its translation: CASSLPGGARRDTQYF. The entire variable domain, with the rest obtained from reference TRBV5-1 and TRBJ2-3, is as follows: KAGVTQTPRYLIKTRGQQVTLSCSPISGHRSVSWYQQTPGQGLQFLFEYFSETQRNKGNFPGRFSGRQFSNSRSEMNVSTLELGDSALYLCASSLPGGARRDTQYFGPGTRLTVL.